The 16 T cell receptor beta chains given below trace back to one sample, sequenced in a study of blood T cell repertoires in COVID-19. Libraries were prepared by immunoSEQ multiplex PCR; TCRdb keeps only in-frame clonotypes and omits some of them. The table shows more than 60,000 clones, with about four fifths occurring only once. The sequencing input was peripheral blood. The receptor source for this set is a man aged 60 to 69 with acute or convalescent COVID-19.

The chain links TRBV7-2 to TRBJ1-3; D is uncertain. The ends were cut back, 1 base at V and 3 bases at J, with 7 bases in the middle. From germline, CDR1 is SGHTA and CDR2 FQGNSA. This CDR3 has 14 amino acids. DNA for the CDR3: TGTGCCAGCAGCTTAGGAGAAGTTGGAAACACCATATATTTT. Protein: CASSLGEVGNTIYF.

The DNA for the CDR3 is TGTGCTAGTGGTTCACCTAACTCCGGGGAGCTGTTTTTT. It specifies CASGSPNSGELFF. The V and J genes are TRBV12-5 and TRBJ2-2; D gene uncertain. Trimming left V 4 bases short and J 6 bases short, with 9 bases between. The germline gives CDR1 LGHNT, CDR2 FRNRAP. The CDR3 extends over 13 amino acids.

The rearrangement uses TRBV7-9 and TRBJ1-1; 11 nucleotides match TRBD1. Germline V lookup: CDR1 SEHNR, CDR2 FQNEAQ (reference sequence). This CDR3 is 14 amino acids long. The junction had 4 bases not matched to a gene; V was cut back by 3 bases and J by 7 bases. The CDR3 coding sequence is TGTGCCAGCAGCTTGGACAGGGGGCGGGTTGAAGCTTTCTTT. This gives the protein CASSLDRGRVEAFF.

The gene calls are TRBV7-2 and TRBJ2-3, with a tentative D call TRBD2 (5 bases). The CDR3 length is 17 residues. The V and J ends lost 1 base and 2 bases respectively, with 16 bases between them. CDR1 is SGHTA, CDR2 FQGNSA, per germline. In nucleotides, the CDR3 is TGTGCCAGCAGCTTAGGTTTTATAGCGTCCCCCACAGATACGCAGTATTTT. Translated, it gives CASSLGFIASPTDTQYF. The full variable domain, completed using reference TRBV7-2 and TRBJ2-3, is GAGVSQSPSNKVTEKGKDVELRCDPISGHTALYWYRQSLGQGLEFLIYFQGNSAPDKSGLPSDRFSAERTGGSVSTLTIQRTQQEDSAVYLCASSLGFIASPTDTQYFGPGTRLTVL.

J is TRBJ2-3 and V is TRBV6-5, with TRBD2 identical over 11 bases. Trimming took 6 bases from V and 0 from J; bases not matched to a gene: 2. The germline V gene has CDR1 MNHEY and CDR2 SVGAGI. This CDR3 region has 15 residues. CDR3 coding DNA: TGTGCCAGCAGGACTAGCGGGACTAGCACAGATACGCAGTATTTT. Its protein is CASRTSGTSTDTQYF.

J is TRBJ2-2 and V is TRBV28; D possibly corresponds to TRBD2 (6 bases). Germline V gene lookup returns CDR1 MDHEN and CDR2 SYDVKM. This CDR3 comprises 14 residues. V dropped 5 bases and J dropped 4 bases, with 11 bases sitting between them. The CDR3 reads CASSLGGGTGELFF. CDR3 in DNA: TGTGCCAGCAGTCTGGGAGGCGGCACCGGGGAGCTGTTTTTT.

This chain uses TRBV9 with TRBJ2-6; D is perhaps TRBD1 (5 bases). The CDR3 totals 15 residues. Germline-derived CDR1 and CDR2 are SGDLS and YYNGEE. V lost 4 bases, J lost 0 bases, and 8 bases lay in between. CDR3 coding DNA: TGTGCCAGCAGCAAACAGGACTCTGGGGCCAACGTCCTGACTTTC. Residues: CASSKQDSGANVLTF.

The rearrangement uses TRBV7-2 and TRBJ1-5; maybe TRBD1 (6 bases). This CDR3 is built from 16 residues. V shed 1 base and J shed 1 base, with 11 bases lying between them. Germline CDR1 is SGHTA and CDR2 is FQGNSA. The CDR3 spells CASSLEGVWSNQPQHF. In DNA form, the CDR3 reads TGTGCCAGCAGCTTAGAGGGGGTTTGGAGCAATCAGCCCCAGCATTTT.

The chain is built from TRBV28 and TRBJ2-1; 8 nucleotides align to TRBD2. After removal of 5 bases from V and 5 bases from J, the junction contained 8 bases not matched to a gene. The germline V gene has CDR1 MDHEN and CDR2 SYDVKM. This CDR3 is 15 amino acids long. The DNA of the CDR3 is TGTGCCAGCAGTCCTTCAGGACTAGCAGACAATGAGCAGTTCTTC. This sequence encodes CASSPSGLADNEQFF.

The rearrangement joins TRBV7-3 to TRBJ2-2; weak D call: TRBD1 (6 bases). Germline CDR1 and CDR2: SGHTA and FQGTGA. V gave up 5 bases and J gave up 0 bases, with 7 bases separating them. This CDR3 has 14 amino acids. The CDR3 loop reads CASSRTANTGELFF. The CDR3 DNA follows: TGTGCCAGCAGCCGGACAGCGAACACCGGGGAGCTGTTTTTT. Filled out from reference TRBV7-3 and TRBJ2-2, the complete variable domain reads GAGVSQTPSNKVTEKGKYVELRCDPISGHTALYWYRQSLGQGPEFLIYFQGTGAADDSGLPNDRFFAVRPEGSVSTLKIQRTERGDSAVYLCASSRTANTGELFFGEGSRLTVL.

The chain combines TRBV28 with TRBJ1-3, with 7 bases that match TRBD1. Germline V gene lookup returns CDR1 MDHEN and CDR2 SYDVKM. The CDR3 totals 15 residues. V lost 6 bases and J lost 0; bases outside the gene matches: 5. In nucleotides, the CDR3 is TGTGCCAGCAGATCGGGACAGAGCTCTGGAAACACCATATATTTT. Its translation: CASRSGQSSGNTIYF.

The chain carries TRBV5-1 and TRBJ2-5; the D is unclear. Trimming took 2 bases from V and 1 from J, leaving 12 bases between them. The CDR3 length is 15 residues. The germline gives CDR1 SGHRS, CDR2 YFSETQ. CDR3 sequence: CASSFSAEVQETQYF. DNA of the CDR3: TGCGCCAGCAGCTTTAGTGCAGAGGTCCAAGAGACCCAGTACTTC.

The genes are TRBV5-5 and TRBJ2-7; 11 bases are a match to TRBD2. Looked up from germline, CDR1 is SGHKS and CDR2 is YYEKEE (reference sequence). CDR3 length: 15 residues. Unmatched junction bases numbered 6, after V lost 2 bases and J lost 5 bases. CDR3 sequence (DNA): TGTGCCAGCAGCTTACTAGCGGGAGTTACAAACGAGCAGTACTTC. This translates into CASSLLAGVTNEQYF.

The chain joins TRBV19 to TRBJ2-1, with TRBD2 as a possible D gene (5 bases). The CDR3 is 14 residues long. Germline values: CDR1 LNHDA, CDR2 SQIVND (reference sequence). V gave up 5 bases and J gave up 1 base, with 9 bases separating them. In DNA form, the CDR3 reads TGTGCCAGTAGTTACGGGGAGTCCTACAATGAGCAGTTCTTC. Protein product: CASSYGESYNEQFF.

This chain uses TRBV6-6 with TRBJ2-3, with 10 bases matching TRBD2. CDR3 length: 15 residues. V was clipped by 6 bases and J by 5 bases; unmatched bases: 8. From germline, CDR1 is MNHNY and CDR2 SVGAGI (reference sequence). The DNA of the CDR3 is TGTGCCAGCAGGGCTAGCGGGGGAGGGAAAGATACGCAGTATTTT. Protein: CASRASGGGKDTQYF.

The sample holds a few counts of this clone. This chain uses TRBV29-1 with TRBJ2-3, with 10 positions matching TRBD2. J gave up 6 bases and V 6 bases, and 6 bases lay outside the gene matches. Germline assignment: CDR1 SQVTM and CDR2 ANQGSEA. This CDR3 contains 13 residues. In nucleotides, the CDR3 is TGCAGCGTGAGTCTAGCGGGAGCCGATACGCAGTATTTT. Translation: CSVSLAGADTQYF.